Listed below are T cell receptor beta chains from one sample, sequenced in a study of blood T cell repertoires in COVID-19. This table comes from immunoSEQ multiplex PCR, and its TCRdb copy is limited to in-frame clones, with some not included. The sample yields some 60,000 clones, approximately 83% seen once. The specimen was peripheral blood. These receptors were collected from an older man with COVID-19, enrolled during active disease. CDR3s include the opening cysteine and the closing phenylalanine or tryptophan. Rows give clone size only sometimes, using once, few, many, or a class for an expanded clone.

V gene,J gene,clone size,CDR3 protein
TRBV30,TRBJ1-6,-,CAWSLTGTVIPPLHF
TRBV11-2,TRBJ1-1,-,CASSPRRGEAFF
TRBV6-2/TRBV6-3,TRBJ2-7,once,CASTYLRGSYEQYF
TRBV2,TRBJ1-5,-,CASSERERPKPQHF
TRBV11-2,TRBJ2-5,-,CASRERQETQYF
TRBV5-5,TRBJ1-5,-,CASSLEQADQPQHF
TRBV3-1/TRBV3-2,TRBJ2-2,-,CASSQDAALANTGELFF
TRBV7-2,TRBJ2-5,once,CASSLGGPAGVQETQYF
TRBV28,TRBJ2-3,-,CASSFRQLTDTQYF
TRBV15,TRBJ1-2,-,CATSRGGTNYGYTF
TRBV6-5,TRBJ2-7,-,CASSYGGTLNYEQYF
TRBV9,TRBJ1-1,-,CASSPRGPSNTEAFF
TRBV6-5,TRBJ1-5,-,CASSYSAGNQPQHF
TRBV28,TRBJ1-4,few,CASSFNRGSTNEKLFF
TRBV15,TRBJ2-1,-,CATSRERRQGGYNEQFF
TRBV28,TRBJ2-2,once,CASRPGQGTLVGLFF
TRBV5-6,TRBJ1-1,once,CASSWGTGMTGTEAFF
TRBV4-3,TRBJ2-1,few,CASSQSPGTSGYNEQFF
TRBV6-4,TRBJ1-5,-,CASSDPGGPASNQPQHF
TRBV7-9,TRBJ1-3,-,CASSLAGGASGNTIYF
TRBV9,TRBJ1-4,-,CASSYRPDRAQEKLFF
TRBV28,TRBJ2-7,few,CASRPDRAYEQYF
TRBV12-3/TRBV12-4,TRBJ1-1,few,CASSARLNTEAFF
TRBV9,TRBJ2-1,once,CASSAGTLSSYNEQFF
TRBV3-1/TRBV3-2,TRBJ2-1,-,CASSQFGQGAHEQFF
TRBV2,TRBJ1-2,once,CASNFLRGGSGYTF
TRBV24-1,TRBJ2-5,-,CATSDPRVGGHQETQYF
TRBV28,TRBJ2-1,-,CASSVAGLGEQFF
TRBV30,TRBJ1-4,once,CAWSPHGEKLFF